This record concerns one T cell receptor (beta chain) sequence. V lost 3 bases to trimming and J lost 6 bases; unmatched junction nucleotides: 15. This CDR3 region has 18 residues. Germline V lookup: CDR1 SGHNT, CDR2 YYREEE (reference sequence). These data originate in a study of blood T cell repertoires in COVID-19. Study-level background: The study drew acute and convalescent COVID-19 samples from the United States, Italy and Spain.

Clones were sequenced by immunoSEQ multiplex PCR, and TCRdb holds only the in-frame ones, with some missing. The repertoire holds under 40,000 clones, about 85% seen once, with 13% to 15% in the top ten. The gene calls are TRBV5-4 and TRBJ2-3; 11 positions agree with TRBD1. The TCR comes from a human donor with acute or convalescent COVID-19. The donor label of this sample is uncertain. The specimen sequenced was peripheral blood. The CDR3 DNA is TGTGCCAGCAGCTCCGGGACAGGGGGGCCAGATACCCAGGATACGCAGTATTTT. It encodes CASSSGTGGPDTQDTQYF.